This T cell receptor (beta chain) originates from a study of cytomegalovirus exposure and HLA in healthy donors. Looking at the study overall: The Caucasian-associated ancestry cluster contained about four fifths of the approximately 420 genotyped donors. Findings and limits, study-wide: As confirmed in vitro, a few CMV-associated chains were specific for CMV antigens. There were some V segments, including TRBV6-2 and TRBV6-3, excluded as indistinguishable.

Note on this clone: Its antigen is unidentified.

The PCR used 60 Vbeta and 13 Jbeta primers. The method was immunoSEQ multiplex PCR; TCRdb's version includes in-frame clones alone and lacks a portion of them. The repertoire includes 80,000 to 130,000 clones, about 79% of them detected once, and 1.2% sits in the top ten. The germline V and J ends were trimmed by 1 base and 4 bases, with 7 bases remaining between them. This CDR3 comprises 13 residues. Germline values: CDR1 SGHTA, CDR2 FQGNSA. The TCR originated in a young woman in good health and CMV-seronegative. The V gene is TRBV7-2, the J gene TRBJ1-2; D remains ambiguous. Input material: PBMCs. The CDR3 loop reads CASSLVVRYGYTF. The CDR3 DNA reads TGTGCCAGCAGCTTAGTTGTCCGCTATGGCTACACCTTC.